The rows below give T cell receptor beta chains drawn from one sample of a study of T cell responses to AZD1222 COVID-19 vaccine. TCRdb's table, derived via immunoSEQ multiplex PCR, lists solely in-frame clones and lacks some. In the table there are around 97,000 clones, 91% of which are singletons. The sample consisted of peripheral blood, taken on day 0 of AZD1222 vaccination. These receptors all come from an adult in good health. Each CDR3 is given with its conserved first and last residue. A D gene is named only where the DNA matches it firmly. The size entry is marked missing in some rows and otherwise reads once, few, many or a size class.

V: TRBV27; J: TRBJ1-4; D: TRBD1; size: -; CDR3: CASSHNDRDEKLFF; DNA: TGTGCCAGCAGCCATAATGACAGGGATGAAAAACTGTTTTTT
V: TRBV5-5; J: TRBJ1-5; D: -; size: -; CDR3: CASSLAAGSNQPQHF; DNA: TGTGCCAGCAGCTTGGCGGCAGGGTCCAATCAGCCCCAGCATTTT
V: TRBV28; J: TRBJ2-5; D: TRBD1; size: once; CDR3: CASSQTGTYQETQYF; DNA: TGTGCCAGCAGCCAGACAGGGACCTACCAAGAGACCCAGTACTTC
V: TRBV11-3; J: TRBJ2-1; D: -; size: -; CDR3: CASSLGVAGTTYNEQFF; DNA: TGTGCCAGCAGCTTAGGGGTTGCGGGAACCACCTACAATGAGCAGTTCTTC
V: TRBV6-2/TRBV6-3; J: TRBJ1-5; D: TRBD1; size: -; CDR3: CASTPSTGTVSNQPQHF; DNA: TGTGCCAGCACCCCCTCGACCGGGACAGTTAGCAATCAGCCCCAGCATTTT
V: TRBV18; J: TRBJ1-3; D: -; size: -; CDR3: CASSPGNTIYF; DNA: TGTGCCAGCTCACCTGGAAACACCATATATTTT
V: TRBV6-5; J: TRBJ2-1; D: -; size: -; CDR3: CASSTPGNEQFF; DNA: TGTGCCAGCAGTACCCCAGGAAATGAGCAGTTCTTC
V: TRBV3-1/TRBV3-2; J: TRBJ2-3; D: -; size: -; CDR3: CASSQGIQGHTQYF; DNA: TGTGCCAGCAGCCAAGGAATTCAGGGGCATACGCAGTATTTT
V: TRBV28; J: TRBJ2-2; D: -; size: once; CDR3: CASRAGVGTGELFF; DNA: TGTGCCAGCAGGGCCGGGGTAGGGACCGGGGAGCTGTTTTTT
V: TRBV10-3; J: TRBJ2-5; D: -; size: -; CDR3: CAISERGALETQYF; DNA: TGTGCCATCAGTGAGCGGGGGGCCCTTGAGACCCAGTACTTC
V: TRBV6-5; J: TRBJ2-7; D: TRBD2; size: few; CDR3: CASRNSGRAFHEQYF; DNA: TGTGCCAGCAGGAACTCCGGGAGGGCCTTCCACGAGCAGTACTTC
V: TRBV6-5; J: TRBJ1-2; D: -; size: once; CDR3: CASLADPTGYGYTF; DNA: TGTGCCAGCCTCGCGGACCCCACCGGCTATGGCTACACCTTC
V: TRBV27; J: TRBJ1-4; D: -; size: -; CDR3: CASSLESRRPGDEKLFF; DNA: TGTGCCAGCAGTTTAGAGTCGCGGCGGCCGGGGGATGAAAAACTGTTTTTT
V: TRBV24-1; J: TRBJ2-2; D: TRBD1; size: -; CDR3: CATSGSGTGLRELFF; DNA: TGTGCCACCAGTGGGTCCGGGACAGGGCTTCGAGAGCTGTTTTTT
V: TRBV28; J: TRBJ1-4; D: TRBD1; size: -; CDR3: CASRYAGTANEKLFF; DNA: TGTGCCAGCAGATACGCCGGGACAGCTAATGAAAAACTGTTTTTT
V: TRBV6-2/TRBV6-3; J: TRBJ1-5; D: TRBD1; size: -; CDR3: CASSGDRQGRRWTNSNQPQHF; DNA: TGTGCCAGCAGTGGAGATAGACAGGGGAGAAGATGGACTAATAGCAATCAGCCCCAGCATTTT
V: TRBV3-1/TRBV3-2; J: TRBJ1-2; D: -; size: -; CDR3: CASSQREGHYGYTF; DNA: TGTGCCAGCAGCCAAAGAGAGGGCCACTATGGCTACACCTTC
V: TRBV7-3; J: TRBJ2-1; D: TRBD2; size: once; CDR3: CASSLEAGVTYNEQFF; DNA: TGTGCCAGCAGCTTAGAAGCGGGGGTCACCTACAATGAGCAGTTCTTC
V: TRBV30; J: TRBJ1-5; D: TRBD1; size: -; CDR3: CAWSAGQGDQPQHF; DNA: TGTGCCTGGAGTGCAGGACAGGGAGATCAGCCCCAGCATTTT
V: TRBV5-1; J: TRBJ2-1; D: TRBD2; size: -; CDR3: CASSLTSGQYNEQFF; DNA: TGCGCCAGCAGCTTGACTAGCGGGCAATACAATGAGCAGTTCTTC
V: TRBV28; J: TRBJ2-2; D: -; size: -; CDR3: CASSSPLTVGAVGTGELFF; DNA: TGTGCCAGCAGCTCCCCACTCACGGTAGGCGCAGTGGGGACCGGGGAGCTGTTTTTT
V: TRBV9; J: TRBJ1-2; D: -; size: -; CDR3: CASSAAPGSPRGYGYTF; DNA: TGTGCCAGCAGCGCAGCGCCGGGCTCCCCTCGAGGCTATGGCTACACCTTC
V: TRBV6-2/TRBV6-3; J: TRBJ2-7; D: TRBD2; size: -; CDR3: CASSPTSGSDEQYF; DNA: TGTGCCAGCAGCCCGACTAGCGGGAGTGACGAGCAGTACTTC